Each of the 7 T cell receptor beta chains below was sequenced from the same sample in a study of human T cells and chemical hapten exposure. Time point in this sample: patch test 2, 6 weeks after DPC sensitization. The treatment was: therapeutic diphenylcyclopropenone sensitization with weekly scalp DPC. One entry per CDR3 protein results from TCRdb running MiXCR on the RACE reads. The sample has 69,000 or so distinct CDR3 sequences, under 13% seen once. The sample was whole blood, taken in connection with sensitization to the hapten diphenylcyclopropenone (DPC). These receptors all stem from a woman between 45 and 60 years old with alopecia areata. Some clones in this sample may be carry-over from other donors' samples.

Ten or more counts support this clonotype. V usage is TRBV2 and J usage is TRBJ1-5; D not certain. Deletions cut 4 bases from V and 6 bases from J, with 10 bases between. There are 13 residues in the CDR3. CDR1 and CDR2 from the germline V gene are SNHLY and FYNNEI. The CDR3 region is CASSGTWGQPQHF. The CDR3 coding sequence is TGTGCCAGCAGTGGGACCTGGGGTCAGCCCCAGCATTTT.

This clonotype has only one observation. The chain employs TRBV27 and TRBJ1-1; D remains ambiguous. Germline lookup yields CDR1 MNHEY and CDR2 SMNVEV (reference sequence). The CDR3 is 14 residues long. The ends were cut back, 0 bases at V and 1 base at J, with 6 bases in the middle. Here the CDR3 DNA reads TGTGCCAGCAGTTTATCGAAAAAGAACACTGAAGCTTTCTTT. It is translated as CASSLSKKNTEAFF.

The rearrangement uses TRBV29-1 and TRBJ2-1, with 14 positions matching TRBD2. Unmatched junction bases numbered 5, after V lost 6 bases and J lost 7 bases. The CDR3 loop spans 14 amino acids. Germline values: CDR1 SQVTM, CDR2 ANQGSEA. The CDR3, as DNA: TGCAGCGTAGGGACTAGCGGGAGTGGGAATGAGCAGTTCTTC. This codes for CSVGTSGSGNEQFF.

The CDR3 DNA reads as TGCGCCAGCAGCTTCCGCCTAGCGGCTAGCACAGATACGCAGTATTTT. Amino acids: CASSFRLAASTDTQYF. The rearrangement uses TRBV5-1 and TRBJ2-3; the match to TRBD2 covers 7 bases. The germline V gene has CDR1 SGHRS and CDR2 YFSETQ. The CDR3 length is 16 residues. V shed 2 bases and J 0 bases; nucleotides not matched to a gene: 6.

This clonotype was counted only a few times. The CDR3 DNA is TGTGCCAGCAGCCAGATGGGACAGGGGCGTCAGCCCCAGCATTTT. Its translation is CASSQMGQGRQPQHF. J is TRBJ1-5 and V is TRBV13; 10 bases fit TRBD1. The CDR3 covers 15 residues. CDR1 and CDR2 (germline): PRHDT, FYEKMQ (reference sequence). Trimming took 5 bases from V and 6 from J; bases not matched to a gene: 7.

This chain links TRBV20-1 with TRBJ2-7; the D is unclear. Germline CDR1 is DFQATT and CDR2 is SNEGSKA (reference sequence). Trimming took 8 bases from V and 3 from J, leaving 20 bases between them. The CDR3 is 14 amino acids. DNA for the CDR3: TGCAGTTCTACGAGTCCGACTTCCTTCTACGAGCAGTACTTC. This codes for CSSTSPTSFYEQYF.

The sample holds many counts of this clonotype. V usage is TRBV14 and J usage is TRBJ2-1; D not resolved. This CDR3 comprises 14 residues. The germline V gene encodes CDR1 SGHDN and CDR2 FVKESK. With 4 bases removed from V and 2 bases from J, the gap between germline ends came to 9 bases. CDR3: CASSRDSTYNEQFF. The CDR3 DNA sequence: TGTGCCAGCAGCCGTGACTCCACCTACAATGAGCAGTTCTTC.